The clone carrying this T cell receptor (beta chain) was counted between two and nine times. This specimen comes from a study of patients and donors after allogeneic stem cell transplantation. CDR3 length equals 19 residues. Between the trimmed V and J ends, which lost 4 bases and 2 bases, there was a span of 24 bases. CDR1 MGHRA and CDR2 YSYEKL come from the germline V gene. TCRdb re-derived calls from the RT-PCR reads in MiXCR, one entry per CDR3 protein. The sample yields over 200,000 distinct CDR3 sequences, over 30% seen once. The source is a human donor who was either an allogeneic HSCT recipient or a stem cell or donor lymphocyte infusion donor (not recorded which). It is not recorded whose cells these are; they may come from a transplant donor. The sample comprised blood, either unsorted or a sorted T cell fraction (not recorded which). This chain uses TRBV4-1 with TRBJ1-5; TRBD1 might be the D (6 bases). CDR3 residues: CASSRTNLWGAAGNQPQHF. The DNA of the CDR3 is TGCGCCAGCAGCCGTACGAACTTATGGGGGGCGGCTGGCAATCAGCCCCAGCATTTT.